These T cell receptor beta chains were read from a single sample in a study of long-term antiretroviral therapy in people with HIV. The method was immunoSEQ multiplex PCR; TCRdb's version includes in-frame clones alone and lacks a portion of them. The sample holds about 22,000 clones, approximately 82% seen once. The material sequenced was unsorted PBMCs, taken 0.1 years before starting antiretroviral therapy. These TCRs come from a man in his late teens or twenties with HIV. The CDR3 runs from the conserved cysteine through the conserved F or W. The D gene is left open where the match is weak. Clone size is not always given. Where it is, it says once, few, many or a class for expanded clones.

length: 14
D: -
size: -
V: TRBV28
J: TRBJ1-5
DNA: TGTGCCAGCAGCATCCAACAGGGAAATCAGCCCCAGCATTTT
CDR3: CASSIQQGNQPQHF

length: 14
D: -
size: -
V: TRBV28
J: TRBJ2-4
DNA: TGTGCCAGCAGTCCGGCCGGGGCCGGCGGCATTCAGTACTTC
CDR3: CASSPAGAGGIQYF

length: 16
D: TRBD2
size: -
V: TRBV7-8
J: TRBJ2-7
DNA: TGTGCCAGCAGCTCAGGGAGGGTGGCCGTGTATTCGGGGCAGTACTTC
CDR3: CASSSGRVAVYSGQYF

length: 15
D: -
size: -
V: TRBV4-2
J: TRBJ1-2
DNA: TGTGCCAGCAGCCAGGCGGCACCGGGCGTGTATGGCTACACCTTC
CDR3: CASSQAAPGVYGYTF

length: 13
D: -
size: -
V: TRBV28
J: TRBJ1-2
DNA: TGTGCCAGCACCCGGCGGGAGTCGGGCGGCTACACCTTC
CDR3: CASTRRESGGYTF

length: 14
D: -
size: -
V: TRBV7-9
J: TRBJ1-1
DNA: TGTGCCAGCAGCTCCGCTACCTTCAACACTGAAGCTTTCTTT
CDR3: CASSSATFNTEAFF

length: 15
D: -
size: -
V: TRBV19
J: TRBJ1-1
DNA: TGTGCCAGTAGTGCGCAGTCCCAGGGGAACACTGAAGCTTTCTTT
CDR3: CASSAQSQGNTEAFF

length: 15
D: TRBD2
size: once
V: TRBV7-2
J: TRBJ2-7
DNA: TGTGCCAGCAGCTTAGCCGGGGGGAGCTCCTACGAGCAGTACTTC
CDR3: CASSLAGGSSYEQYF

length: 16
D: TRBD2
size: -
V: TRBV7-2
J: TRBJ2-3
DNA: TGTGCCAGCAGCTTGCGGCTAGCGGGGGGCACAGATACGCAGTATTTT
CDR3: CASSLRLAGGTDTQYF

length: 16
D: TRBD1
size: -
V: TRBV6-5
J: TRBJ1-3
DNA: TGTGCCAGCAGTTCTGAATCGGGACAGGGCCTAGGAACCATATATTTT
CDR3: CASSSESGQGLGTIYF

length: 13
D: -
size: -
V: TRBV6-5
J: TRBJ1-1
DNA: TGTGCCAGCAGTTACTCCCAAGGGACTGAAGCTTTCTTT
CDR3: CASSYSQGTEAFF

length: 14
D: -
size: -
V: TRBV7-2
J: TRBJ2-6
DNA: TGTGCCAGCAGCGGGAGCTCTGGGGCCAACGTCCTGACTTTC
CDR3: CASSGSSGANVLTF

length: 12
D: TRBD1
size: -
V: TRBV19
J: TRBJ2-7
DNA: TGTGCCAGTAGTGACAGGGGCTACGAGCAGTACTTC
CDR3: CASSDRGYEQYF

length: 15
D: -
size: -
V: TRBV4-2
J: TRBJ1-2
DNA: TGTGCCAGCAGCCAAGTGGAGGGGGTCCCCTATGGCTACACCTTC
CDR3: CASSQVEGVPYGYTF

length: 13
D: -
size: -
V: TRBV19
J: TRBJ1-4
DNA: TGTGCCAGTAGCCTGGGGATTAATGAAAAACTGTTTTTT
CDR3: CASSLGINEKLFF

length: 13
D: TRBD1
size: -
V: TRBV14
J: TRBJ1-2
DNA: TGTGCCAGCAGCCCCCGGACAGGGGATGGCTACACCTTC
CDR3: CASSPRTGDGYTF

length: 14
D: -
size: -
V: TRBV30
J: TRBJ2-1
DNA: TGTGCCTGGAGATGGGGGACTCCGGGCCATGAGCAGTTCTTC
CDR3: CAWRWGTPGHEQFF

length: 15
D: TRBD2
size: -
V: TRBV9
J: TRBJ2-4
DNA: TGTGCCAGCAGCGTAGAAGTAGCGGGAGGAAGCATTCAGTACTTC
CDR3: CASSVEVAGGSIQYF

length: 15
D: -
size: -
V: TRBV10-1
J: TRBJ2-3
DNA: TGCGCCAGCAGTGACCCCCCGACGGGCACAGATACGCAGTATTTT
CDR3: CASSDPPTGTDTQYF

length: 15
D: -
size: -
V: TRBV2
J: TRBJ2-2
DNA: TGTGCCAGCAGTGTCGGCCAGGGAAACACCGGGGAGCTGTTTTTT
CDR3: CASSVGQGNTGELFF

length: 13
D: -
size: -
V: TRBV18
J: TRBJ1-5
DNA: TGTGCCAGCTCACCTTATTACAATCAGCCCCAGCATTTT
CDR3: CASSPYYNQPQHF

length: 14
D: TRBD2
size: -
V: TRBV10-3
J: TRBJ2-1
DNA: TGTGCCATCGGGACTAGCCAAAGAGACAATGAGCAGTTCTTC
CDR3: CAIGTSQRDNEQFF

length: 12
D: TRBD1
size: medium-sized
V: TRBV30
J: TRBJ1-1
DNA: TGTGCCTGGGGACAGGGTTTTGTCGAAGCTTTCTTT
CDR3: CAWGQGFVEAFF

length: 19
D: -
size: -
V: TRBV7-2
J: TRBJ1-1
DNA: TGTGCCAGCAGCTTAGATCCAGGGCTCCTATTTTACATGAACACTGAAGCTTTCTTT
CDR3: CASSLDPGLLFYMNTEAFF

length: 17
D: TRBD2
size: -
V: TRBV11-1
J: TRBJ2-6
DNA: TGTGCCAGCAGCTCGGGCGGGAGCGCCTCTGGGGCCAACGTCCTGACTTTC
CDR3: CASSSGGSASGANVLTF

length: 17
D: -
size: -
V: TRBV4-3
J: TRBJ2-2
DNA: TGCGCCAGCAGCCAAGCCCAGACTCATTTGAACACCGGGGAGCTGTTTTTT
CDR3: CASSQAQTHLNTGELFF

length: 12
D: -
size: few
V: TRBV10-3
J: TRBJ1-2
DNA: TGTGCCATCAGTGAGCATCAGTCCGGCTACACCTTC
CDR3: CAISEHQSGYTF

length: 17
D: TRBD1
size: -
V: TRBV18
J: TRBJ2-1
DNA: TGTGCCAGCTCACCATGGGACAGGGTCCTAGCCGCCAATGAGCAGTTCTTC
CDR3: CASSPWDRVLAANEQFF

length: 16
D: TRBD2
size: -
V: TRBV10-3
J: TRBJ2-3
DNA: TGTGCCATCAGTGATGGGGCGGGGGGAAGCACAGATACGCAGTATTTT
CDR3: CAISDGAGGSTDTQYF

length: 14
D: -
size: few
V: TRBV6-1
J: TRBJ2-2
DNA: TGTGCCAGCAGCACCGGGACGGACACCGGGGAGCTGTTTTTT
CDR3: CASSTGTDTGELFF

length: 13
D: -
size: -
V: TRBV7-9
J: TRBJ1-1
DNA: TGTGCCAGCAGCCCCACCATGAACACTGAAGCTTTCTTT
CDR3: CASSPTMNTEAFF

length: 12
D: -
size: -
V: TRBV30
J: TRBJ1-1
DNA: TGTGCCTGGAGTGTTGGTCAGGGTGGTTCTTTCTTT
CDR3: CAWSVGQGGSFF

length: 15
D: -
size: -
V: TRBV5-5
J: TRBJ2-7
DNA: TGTGCCAGCAGCTTGGCGGCATTTTACTCCTACGAGCAGTACTTC
CDR3: CASSLAAFYSYEQYF

length: 13
D: -
size: -
V: TRBV28
J: TRBJ1-5
DNA: TGTGCCAGCAGTTTGAGGAGCAATCAGCCCCAGCATTTT
CDR3: CASSLRSNQPQHF

length: 13
D: TRBD2
size: -
V: TRBV7-3
J: TRBJ2-2
DNA: TGTGCCAGCAGCTTAGCGGGGGACGGGGAGCTGTTTTTT
CDR3: CASSLAGDGELFF

length: 13
D: -
size: -
V: TRBV5-1
J: TRBJ2-2
DNA: TGCGCCAGCGAGGCAGAGCACGGGGGGGAGCTGTTTTTT
CDR3: CASEAEHGGELFF

length: 15
D: -
size: -
V: TRBV9
J: TRBJ2-3
DNA: TGTGCCAGCAGCGTAGACGGGGAGAGCACAGATACGCAGTATTTT
CDR3: CASSVDGESTDTQYF

length: 15
D: -
size: -
V: TRBV6-5
J: TRBJ2-7
DNA: TGTGCCAGCAGTTACACTACGAAGGGCGGCTACGAGCAGTACTTC
CDR3: CASSYTTKGGYEQYF

length: 14
D: TRBD1
size: -
V: TRBV11-2
J: TRBJ1-2
DNA: TGTGCCAGCACCCCCGCGCGGACAGGCTATGGCTACACCTTC
CDR3: CASTPARTGYGYTF

length: 14
D: TRBD1
size: -
V: TRBV19
J: TRBJ1-1
DNA: TGTGCCAGTAGTAGGGACAGGGTGGGCACTGAAGCTTTCTTT
CDR3: CASSRDRVGTEAFF

length: 14
D: TRBD1
size: -
V: TRBV19
J: TRBJ2-7
DNA: TGTGCCAGTAGTATAACAGGGGAGAAGTCCGAGCAGTACTTC
CDR3: CASSITGEKSEQYF

length: 16
D: TRBD2
size: once
V: TRBV7-2
J: TRBJ2-7
DNA: TGTGCCAGCACCCCCCCCCAGCGGGAGGGCCGGTACGAGCAGTACTTC
CDR3: CASTPPQREGRYEQYF

length: 12
D: -
size: -
V: TRBV27
J: TRBJ2-5
DNA: TGTGCCAGCAGTTCCGGGGATGAGACCCAGTACTTC
CDR3: CASSSGDETQYF

length: 14
D: -
size: -
V: TRBV7-9
J: TRBJ2-1
DNA: TGTGCCAGCAGCTTACGACTGTTCTACAATGAGCAGTTCTTC
CDR3: CASSLRLFYNEQFF

length: 12
D: -
size: -
V: TRBV7-2
J: TRBJ2-7
DNA: TGTGCCAGCAGCCTCTCCTCCTACGAGCAGTACTTC
CDR3: CASSLSSYEQYF

length: 15
D: TRBD2
size: -
V: TRBV5-4
J: TRBJ2-1
DNA: TGTGCCAGCAGCCCCGTAGCGGGGGGGCGGAATGAGCAGTTCTTC
CDR3: CASSPVAGGRNEQFF

length: 13
D: -
size: -
V: TRBV6-4
J: TRBJ1-5
DNA: TGTGCCAGCAGTACAGACAAAAATCAGCCCCAGCATTTT
CDR3: CASSTDKNQPQHF

length: 18
D: TRBD2
size: -
V: TRBV7-2
J: TRBJ2-1
DNA: TGTGCCAGCAGCACCAGGACTAGCGGGGGGGCGGAATACAATGAGCAGTTCTTC
CDR3: CASSTRTSGGAEYNEQFF

length: 15
D: -
size: -
V: TRBV7-2
J: TRBJ1-5
DNA: TGTGCCAGCAGCTCCGGGACGGATAGCAATCAGCCCCAGCATTTT
CDR3: CASSSGTDSNQPQHF

length: 13
D: TRBD2
size: -
V: TRBV4-2
J: TRBJ2-4
DNA: TGTGCCGTTGGGAGGGGAAACCAAAACATTCAGTACTTC
CDR3: CAVGRGNQNIQYF

length: 15
D: -
size: -
V: TRBV4-2
J: TRBJ1-1
DNA: TGTGCCAGCAGCCAAGCGGGGGGGATGAACACTGAAGCTTTCTTT
CDR3: CASSQAGGMNTEAFF

length: 15
D: TRBD1
size: -
V: TRBV27
J: TRBJ2-3
DNA: TGTGCCAGCAGCAACAGGGACAGGGTCACAGATACGCAGTATTTT
CDR3: CASSNRDRVTDTQYF

length: 16
D: -
size: -
V: TRBV19
J: TRBJ1-5
DNA: TGTGCCAGTAGCCCCCGAAGCAGGGGAGGCAATCAGCCCCAGCATTTT
CDR3: CASSPRSRGGNQPQHF

length: 12
D: -
size: -
V: TRBV28
J: TRBJ2-7
DNA: TGTGCCAGCAGTTTTGGGACGGGTAAGCAGTACTTC
CDR3: CASSFGTGKQYF

length: 17
D: TRBD2
size: -
V: TRBV7-3
J: TRBJ2-3
DNA: TGTGCCAGCAGCCCCGGGAATAGCGGGAGTGCAACAGATACGCAGTATTTT
CDR3: CASSPGNSGSATDTQYF

length: 14
D: -
size: once
V: TRBV11-1
J: TRBJ2-5
DNA: TGTGCCAGCAGCCAGTCGGGTGACTTGGAGACCCAGTACTTC
CDR3: CASSQSGDLETQYF

length: 15
D: -
size: -
V: TRBV15
J: TRBJ2-5
DNA: TGTGCCACCAGCAGAGGCGGGACAGACGAAGAGACCCAGTACTTC
CDR3: CATSRGGTDEETQYF

length: 12
D: TRBD1
size: few
V: TRBV14
J: TRBJ2-7
DNA: TGTGCCAGCAGCACCGACAGGGCCGAGCAGTACTTC
CDR3: CASSTDRAEQYF